Following are 8 T cell receptor beta chains from one sample sequenced in a study of control samples from healthy donors and cancer patients. Data came from immunoSEQ multiplex PCR; TCRdb stores just in-frame clones and leaves some out. Of 120,000 to 150,000 clones listed, approximately 92% are singletons. The sequencing sample was made of blood. The origin of the receptors is a man in his thirties or forties in good health.

The V and J genes are TRBV19 and TRBJ2-7; 9 positions agree with TRBD1. V shed 10 bases and J 4 bases; nucleotides not matched to a gene: 5. Germline CDR1 is LNHDA and CDR2 is SQIVND (reference sequence). The CDR3 totals 12 residues. The CDR3 is CATGTGQYEQYF. The DNA of the CDR3 is TGTGCCACCGGGACAGGGCAGTACGAGCAGTACTTC.

The count of this clone is one. The V and J genes are TRBV28 and TRBJ2-3, with 10 bases identical to TRBD1. The CDR3 runs 13 residues. V was pared by 6 bases and J by 6 bases, with 3 bases of the junction left unmatched. The germline CDR1 and CDR2 sequences are MDHEN and SYDVKM. The CDR3 loop is CASSRDRGDTQYF. The CDR3 DNA reads as TGTGCCAGCAGCAGGGACAGGGGCGATACGCAGTATTTT.

The chain couples TRBV5-1 to TRBJ1-1; perhaps TRBD1 as D (5 bases). Germline CDR1 reads SGHRS; CDR2 reads YFSETQ. With 4 bases removed from V and 1 base from J, the gap between germline ends came to 17 bases. The CDR3 loop spans 16 amino acids. CDR3 region: CASSQGRGGRNTEAFF. CDR3 coding DNA: TGCGCCAGCAGCCAGGGTAGAGGCGGGAGGAACACTGAAGCTTTCTTT.

The chain recombines TRBV19 with TRBJ1-2, with D uncertain. Trimming removed 4 bases from V and 4 bases from J, with 7 bases in between. The CDR3 is made up of 12 amino acids. Germline V gives CDR1 LNHDA, CDR2 SQIVND (reference sequence). The CDR3 reads CASSTFGYGYTF. The CDR3 region has the DNA TGTGCCAGTAGTACGTTCGGCTATGGCTACACCTTC.

The chain has TRBV6-5 and TRBJ2-2; D unresolved. The CDR3 loop spans 14 amino acids. Trimming stripped 2 bases from V and 2 bases from J, with 6 bases between. The germline V gene encodes CDR1 MNHEY and CDR2 SVGAGI. CDR3 DNA: TGTGCCAGCAGTTACAGGCTTAACACCGGGGAGCTGTTTTTT. This gives the protein CASSYRLNTGELFF.

This chain links TRBV4-1 with TRBJ1-2; D gene uncertain. Trimming took off 1 base at V and 8 bases at J, with 11 bases between the two ends. From germline, CDR1 is MGHRA and CDR2 YSYEKL. CDR3 length: 13 residues. This chain's CDR3 is CASSQGTAQGYTF. CDR3 coding DNA: TGCGCCAGCAGCCAAGGCACGGCGCAAGGCTACACCTTC.

A note on this clone: Compared with germline, one end of the junction differs, possibly owing to a read error. The gene calls are TRBV29-1 and TRBJ1-1, with D unresolved. Germline V lookup: CDR1 SQVTM, CDR2 ANQGSEA. CDR3 length: 10 residues. The CDR3 loop reads CSSVNAEAFF. The DNA of the CDR3 is TGCAGCTCGGTGAACGCTGAAGCTTTCTTT.

The rearrangement uses TRBV9 and TRBJ1-2, with a weak D call TRBD1 (6 bases). The length of the CDR3 is 14 residues. Germline CDR1 and CDR2: SGDLS and YYNGEE. Trimming pared 4 bases from V and 3 bases from J, leaving 13 bases between. CDR3 residues: CASSPTGLDYGYTF. DNA for the CDR3: TGTGCCAGCAGCCCCACAGGGTTGGACTATGGCTACACCTTC.